This T cell receptor beta chain is drawn from a study of shared clonotypes between healthy human individuals. TCRdb keeps only in-frame clones here, not all; method: immunoSEQ multiplex PCR. The sample includes roughly 2,300,000 clones, under 95% of them seen just once. This clone has just one count. This TCR was sampled from a man younger than 30 in good health. Some clones in this sample may be carry-over from other donors' samples. The sequencing sample was made of naive CD4+ T cells from PBMCs. Subset defined: CD45RA+ positively selected.

The DNA of the CDR3 is TGCGCCAGCATGTTAGCGGGAGGGTTGGTCAGGGAGCAGTTCTTC. Amino acids: CASMLAGGLVREQFF. The J gene is TRBJ2-1, the V gene TRBV5-1, with 11 bases that match TRBD2. Losses at the gene ends were 6 bases for V and 10 bases for J; bases not matched to a gene: 12. Looked up from germline, CDR1 is SGHRS and CDR2 is YFSETQ. CDR3 length: 15 amino acids.